This entry features one TCR delta chain sequence. This clone showed up just a few times. No cognate antigen has been identified for it. It is likely a read error: a sequence one base away is far more abundant. V ends up 2 bases short and J 0 bases short, with an unmatched junction base count of 21. From the cysteine through the phenylalanine, the CDR3 covers 21 amino acids. Only the CDR3 region is kept as DNA, spanning 63 bases read in frame from base 1. Taken from the germline V gene, the CDR1 and CDR2 loops are TSWWSYY and QGS. The source of the sample is a study of human gamma delta and Vdelta1 T cells (dated by TCRdb to the late 2010s). A note on the overall study: Delta One T cells, Vd1+ gamma-delta T cells, were investigated in the study as cytotoxic effectors against acute myeloid leukemia.

The method was PCR. Sequencing relied on an Illumina MiSeq. After TCRdb called clones again from the public reads with CATT, rows with identical DNA were merged. In all, the sample holds over 5,500 delta-chain clones, and about a tenth of those were seen once. Roughly 14% of the sample is taken by the ten largest. Material for sequencing was naive CD27+ Vdelta1 gamma-delta T cells from blood. This clonotype originated in a human donor in good health. The rearranged segments are TRDV1 and TRDJ1, with 7 middle bases fitting TRDD3. Here is the DNA: TGTGCTCTTGGGGAATCGAGGCTCTGGGGGGCCGACCGAAAGTACACCGATAAACTCATCTTT. It translates as CALGESRLWGADRKYTDKLIF.